The next 11 T cell receptor beta chains were all read from a single sample in a study of blood T cells in healthy people across ages. The authors ran a second PCR of about 7 to 11 cycles using a sample-barcoded 5' primer and a J-beta primer mix. Via MiXCR, TCRdb re-called the 5' RACE reads, giving one row per CDR3 protein. The data contain fewer than 2,000,000 distinct CDR3 sequences, almost 35% of them singletons. The sequenced sample consisted of blood. Receptors originate from a woman under 40 in good health.

The genes are TRBV28 and TRBJ2-1, with TRBD2 matching 15 bases. Germline assignment: CDR1 MDHEN and CDR2 SYDVKM. With 7 bases clipped from V and 4 bases from J, the junction kept 5 bases outside the gene matches. The CDR3 is made up of 16 amino acids. In DNA form, the CDR3 reads TGTGCCAGCAAACGGACTAGCGGGAGGGTATACAATGAGCAGTTCTTC. As protein: CASKRTSGRVYNEQFF.

This clonotype showed up many times. This chain connects TRBV10-3 to TRBJ2-7; TRBD2 matches 7 bases. The junction had 5 bases not matched to a gene; V was cut back by 5 bases and J by 7 bases. Per germline, CDR1 ENHRY and CDR2 SYGVKD. The length of the CDR3 is 12 residues. CDR3 loop: CAISPTSAEQYF. The CDR3 region has the DNA TGTGCCATCAGTCCAACTAGCGCGGAGCAGTACTTC.

This clonotype was recorded a few times. This sequence joins TRBV28 and TRBJ2-5; 7 bases match TRBD2. Trimming at V came to 10 bases and at J to 9 bases, leaving 11 bases not matched to a gene. The CDR3 is 12 residues long. Germline CDR1 and CDR2: MDHEN and SYDVKM. This CDR3 reads CATTDRREAQYF. The CDR3, as DNA: TGTGCCACCACGGACCGCCGGGAGGCCCAGTACTTC.

The genes are TRBV5-1 and TRBJ2-3, with D perhaps matching TRBD2 (8 bases). V dropped 5 bases and J dropped 3 bases, with 13 bases sitting between them. Germline CDR1 and CDR2: SGHRS and YFSETQ. The CDR3 extends over 14 amino acids. This CDR3 reads CASRGQRGTDTQYF. The CDR3, as DNA: TGCGCCAGCAGGGGACAGCGGGGGACAGATACGCAGTATTTT. Based on the CDR3 plus reference TRBV5-1 and TRBJ2-3, the full variable domain is KAGVTQTPRYLIKTRGQQVTLSCSPISGHRSVSWYQQTPGQGLQFLFEYFSETQRNKGNFPGRFSGRQFSNSRSEMNVSTLELGDSALYLCASRGQRGTDTQYFGPGTRLTVL.

This clonotype was seen many times. V and J are TRBV6-1 and TRBJ2-3; the match to TRBD2 covers 10 bases. The V gene's germline CDR1 is MNHNS and CDR2 SASEGT. The J segment lost 1 base and the V segment lost 0 bases, leaving 1 base of the junction unmatched. This CDR3 contains 16 residues. The CDR3 bases are TGTGCCAGCAGTGAAGCGCTAGCGGGGGGCACAGATACGCAGTATTTT. Protein: CASSEALAGGTDTQYF.

The genes are TRBV3-1 and TRBJ2-1; TRBD1 or TRBD2 may be the D gene (5 bases each). The CDR3 is 15 residues long. Trimming removed 6 bases from V and 7 bases from J, with 19 bases in between. In germline, CDR1 is LGHDT, CDR2 YNNKEL (reference sequence). CDR3 DNA sequence: TGTGCCAGCAGTCCCGTCAGAGCTGAGGGGAATGAGCAGTTCTTC. Its protein product is CASSPVRAEGNEQFF.

As regards this clonotype: A read error may explain this, as a much larger clone is one base away. The V call is TRBV29-1, the J call TRBJ1-2; 11 bases match TRBD1. The CDR3 consists of 14 residues. Germline CDR1 SQVTM, CDR2 ANQGSEA. CDR3 residues: CGVEAGDRGVGYTF. CDR3 in DNA: TGCGGCGTTGAAGCCGGGGACAGGGGGGTTGGCTACACCTTC.

This clonotype was found once. A much bigger clone sits one base away, suggesting this may be a read error. The V gene is TRBV29-1, the J gene TRBJ2-1; tentative D call: TRBD1 (6 bases). This CDR3 spans 14 amino acids. CDR1 is SQVTM, CDR2 ANQGSEA, per germline. This CDR3 reads CNIHRDPSSNEQFF. CDR3 in DNA: TGCAACATCCACAGGGACCCTAGCTCGAATGAGCAGTTCTTC.

The sample holds a few counts of this clonotype. This rearrangement joins TRBV12-1 to TRBJ1-1; TRBD1 was called by the table and not checked on the DNA. TRBV12-1 is listed as a pseudogene. This CDR3 has 14 residues. CDR3 amino acids: CASNPPVTHTEAFF. CDR3 coding DNA: TGTGCCAGCAACCCCCCTGTGACGCACACTGAAGCTTTCTTT.

This clonotype was seen many times. The chain employs TRBV4-1 and TRBJ2-1, with TRBD2 identical over 12 bases. CDR3 length: 17 residues. The ends lost 0 bases at V and 4 bases at J; junction bases unmatched: 4. Germline lookup yields CDR1 MGHRA and CDR2 YSYEKL. The CDR3 spells CASSQDSTSGGYNEQFF. DNA for the CDR3: TGCGCCAGCAGCCAAGATAGCACTAGCGGGGGGTACAATGAGCAGTTCTTC.

The table lists this clonotype with a few counts. The chain joins TRBV7-7 to TRBJ2-1; D unclear. The CDR3 spans 16 residues. Trimming shortened V by 4 bases and J by 6 bases, and 19 bases separated the two germline ends. CDR1 and CDR2 (germline): SSHAT, FNYEAQ (reference sequence). CDR3 nucleotide sequence: TGTGCCAGCAGCTCTCGCACCAACGACGGTAGCAATGAGCAGTTCTTC. Translation: CASSSRTNDGSNEQFF.